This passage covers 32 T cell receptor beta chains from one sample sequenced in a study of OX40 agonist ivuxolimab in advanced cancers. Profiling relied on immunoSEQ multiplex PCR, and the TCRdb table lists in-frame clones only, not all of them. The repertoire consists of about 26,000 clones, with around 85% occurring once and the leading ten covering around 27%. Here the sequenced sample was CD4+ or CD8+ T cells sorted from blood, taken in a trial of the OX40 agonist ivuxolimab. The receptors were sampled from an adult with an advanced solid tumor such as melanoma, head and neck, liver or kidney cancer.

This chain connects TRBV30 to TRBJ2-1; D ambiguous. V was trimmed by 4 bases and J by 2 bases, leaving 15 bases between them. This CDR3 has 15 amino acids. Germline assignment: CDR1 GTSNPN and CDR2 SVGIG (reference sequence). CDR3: CAWISGTAPYNEQFF. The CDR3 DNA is TGTGCCTGGATATCTGGCACCGCCCCCTACAATGAGCAGTTCTTC.

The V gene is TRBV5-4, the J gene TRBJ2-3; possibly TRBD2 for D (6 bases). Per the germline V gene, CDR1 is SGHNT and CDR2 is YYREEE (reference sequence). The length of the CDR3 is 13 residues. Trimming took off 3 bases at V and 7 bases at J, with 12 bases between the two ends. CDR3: CASSWGDPNTQYF. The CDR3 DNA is TGTGCCAGCAGCTGGGGGGACCCAAATACGCAGTATTTT. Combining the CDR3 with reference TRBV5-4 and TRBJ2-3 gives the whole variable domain ETGVTQSPTHLIKTRGQQVTLRCSSQSGHNTVSWYQQALGQGPQFIFQYYREEENGRGNFPPRFSGLQFPNYSSELNVNALELDDSALYLCASSWGDPNTQYFGPGTRLTVL.

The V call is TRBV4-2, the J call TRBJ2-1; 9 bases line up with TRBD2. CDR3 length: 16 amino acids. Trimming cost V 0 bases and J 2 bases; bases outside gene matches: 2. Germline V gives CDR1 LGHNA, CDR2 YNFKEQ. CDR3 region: CASSQEGGGAYNEQFF. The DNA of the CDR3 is TGTGCCAGCAGCCAAGAGGGCGGGGGGGCCTACAATGAGCAGTTCTTC.

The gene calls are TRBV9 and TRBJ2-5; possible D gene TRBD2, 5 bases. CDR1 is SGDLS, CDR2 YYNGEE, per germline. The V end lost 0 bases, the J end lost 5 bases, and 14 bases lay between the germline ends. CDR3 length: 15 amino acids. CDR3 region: CASSVEVGGGETQYF. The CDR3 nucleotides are TGTGCCAGCAGCGTAGAGGTCGGAGGAGGTGAGACCCAGTACTTC. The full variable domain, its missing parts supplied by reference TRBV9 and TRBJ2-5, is DSGVTQTPKHLITATGQRVTLRCSPRSGDLSVYWYQQSLDQGLQFLIQYYNGEERAKGNILERFSAQQFPDLHSELNLSSLELGDSALYFCASSVEVGGGETQYFGPGTRLLVL.

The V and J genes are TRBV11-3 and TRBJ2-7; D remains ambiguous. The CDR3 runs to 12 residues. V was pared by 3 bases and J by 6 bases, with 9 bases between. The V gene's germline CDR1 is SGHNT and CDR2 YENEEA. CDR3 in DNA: TGTGCCAGCAGCTTCGCCCTTTCCGAGCAGTACTTC. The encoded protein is CASSFALSEQYF.

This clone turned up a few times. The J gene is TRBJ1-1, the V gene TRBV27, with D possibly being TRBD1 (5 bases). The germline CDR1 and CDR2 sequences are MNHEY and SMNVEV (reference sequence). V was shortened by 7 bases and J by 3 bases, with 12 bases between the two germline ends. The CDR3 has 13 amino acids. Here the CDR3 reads CASKFAGYTEAFF. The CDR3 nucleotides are TGTGCCAGCAAATTCGCAGGGTACACTGAAGCTTTCTTT.

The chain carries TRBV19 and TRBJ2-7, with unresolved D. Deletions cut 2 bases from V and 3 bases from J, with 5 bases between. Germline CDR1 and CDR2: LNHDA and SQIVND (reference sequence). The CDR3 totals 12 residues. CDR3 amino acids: CASSISGYEQYF. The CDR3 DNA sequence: TGTGCCAGTAGTATATCAGGCTACGAGCAGTACTTC.

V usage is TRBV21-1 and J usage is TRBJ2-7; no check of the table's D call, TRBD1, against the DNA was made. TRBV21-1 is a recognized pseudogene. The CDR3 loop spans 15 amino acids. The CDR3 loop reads CASSKGATGSYEQYF. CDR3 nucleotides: TGTGCCAGCAGCAAAGGGGCCACAGGGTCCTACGAGCAGTACTTC.

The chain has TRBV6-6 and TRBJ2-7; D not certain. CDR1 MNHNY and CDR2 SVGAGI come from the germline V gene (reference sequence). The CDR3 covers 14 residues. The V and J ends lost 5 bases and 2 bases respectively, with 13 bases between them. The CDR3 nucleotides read TGTGCCAGCAGTCTACTCCACGTTCCCTACGAGCAGTACTTC. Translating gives CASSLLHVPYEQYF.

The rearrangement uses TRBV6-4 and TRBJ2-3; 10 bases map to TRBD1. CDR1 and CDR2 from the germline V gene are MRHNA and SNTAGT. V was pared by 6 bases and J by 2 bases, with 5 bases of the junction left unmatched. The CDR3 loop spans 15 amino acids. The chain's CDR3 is CASSPGTGDTDTQYF. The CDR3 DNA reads TGTGCCAGCAGCCCCGGGACAGGGGACACAGATACGCAGTATTTT.

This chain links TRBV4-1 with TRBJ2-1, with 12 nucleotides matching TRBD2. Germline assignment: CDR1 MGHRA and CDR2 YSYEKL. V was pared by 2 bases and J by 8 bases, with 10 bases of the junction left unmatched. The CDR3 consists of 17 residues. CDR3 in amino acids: CASSQIGLAGSTHEQFF. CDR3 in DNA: TGCGCCAGCAGCCAAATCGGACTAGCGGGATCTACCCATGAGCAGTTCTTC.

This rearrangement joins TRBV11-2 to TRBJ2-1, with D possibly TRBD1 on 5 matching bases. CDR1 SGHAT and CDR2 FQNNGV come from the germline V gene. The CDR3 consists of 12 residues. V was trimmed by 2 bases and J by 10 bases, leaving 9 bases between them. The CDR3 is CASSLTGPEQFF. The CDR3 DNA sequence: TGTGCCAGCAGCTTAACAGGCCCGGAGCAGTTCTTC.

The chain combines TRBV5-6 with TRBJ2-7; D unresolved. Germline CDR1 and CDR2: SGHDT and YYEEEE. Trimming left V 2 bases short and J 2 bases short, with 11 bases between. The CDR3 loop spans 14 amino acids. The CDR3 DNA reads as TGTGCCAGCAGCTTATGGACCCCCCCCTACGAGCAGTACTTC. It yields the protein CASSLWTPPYEQYF.

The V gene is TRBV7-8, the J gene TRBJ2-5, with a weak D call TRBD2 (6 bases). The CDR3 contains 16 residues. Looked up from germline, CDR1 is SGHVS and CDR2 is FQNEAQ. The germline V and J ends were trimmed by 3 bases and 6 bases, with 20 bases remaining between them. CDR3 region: CASSFVRLGPKKTQYF. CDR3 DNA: TGTGCCAGCAGCTTCGTGAGACTAGGGCCCAAGAAGACCCAGTACTTC. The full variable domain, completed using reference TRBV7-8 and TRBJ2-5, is GAGVSQSPRYKVAKRGQDVALRCDPISGHVSLFWYQQALGQGPEFLTYFQNEAQLDKSGLPSDRFFAERPEGSVSTLKIQRTQQEDSAVYLCASSFVRLGPKKTQYFGPGTRLLVL.

The CDR3 region has the DNA TGTGCCAGCAGTTTACTTTGGGACGGACGGACTAACTATGGCTACACCTTC. It codes for CASSLLWDGRTNYGYTF. The gene calls are TRBV27 and TRBJ1-2; possible D gene TRBD1, 5 bases. CDR1 MNHEY and CDR2 SMNVEV come from the germline V gene (reference sequence). The CDR3 loop spans 17 amino acids. The V end lost 2 bases, the J end lost 0 bases, and 16 bases lay between the germline ends.

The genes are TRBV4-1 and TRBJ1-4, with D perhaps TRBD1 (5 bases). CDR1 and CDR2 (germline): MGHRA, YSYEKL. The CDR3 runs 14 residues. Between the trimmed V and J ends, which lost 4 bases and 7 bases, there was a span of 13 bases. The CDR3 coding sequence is TGCGCCAGCAGCCGGGGCAGGGAAAGTGAAAAACTGTTTTTT. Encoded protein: CASSRGRESEKLFF.

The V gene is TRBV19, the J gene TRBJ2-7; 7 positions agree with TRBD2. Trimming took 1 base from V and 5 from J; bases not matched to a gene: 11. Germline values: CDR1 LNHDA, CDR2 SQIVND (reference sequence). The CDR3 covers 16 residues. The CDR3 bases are TGTGCCAGTAGTATAGCCCTGAGGGAGGGTTCCGACGAGCAGTACTTC. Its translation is CASSIALREGSDEQYF.

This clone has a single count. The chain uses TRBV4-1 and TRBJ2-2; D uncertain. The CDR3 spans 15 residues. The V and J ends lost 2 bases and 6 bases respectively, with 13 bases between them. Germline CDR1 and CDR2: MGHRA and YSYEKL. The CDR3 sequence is CASSQTPSESGELFF. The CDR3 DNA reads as TGCGCCAGCAGCCAAACCCCGTCCGAATCCGGGGAGCTGTTTTTT.

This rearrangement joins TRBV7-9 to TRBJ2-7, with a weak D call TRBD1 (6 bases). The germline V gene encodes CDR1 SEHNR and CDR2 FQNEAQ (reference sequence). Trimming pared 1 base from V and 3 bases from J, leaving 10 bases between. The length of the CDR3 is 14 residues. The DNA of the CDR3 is TGTGCCAGCAGCTTAGTACAGGGTGACTACGAGCAGTACTTC. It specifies CASSLVQGDYEQYF.

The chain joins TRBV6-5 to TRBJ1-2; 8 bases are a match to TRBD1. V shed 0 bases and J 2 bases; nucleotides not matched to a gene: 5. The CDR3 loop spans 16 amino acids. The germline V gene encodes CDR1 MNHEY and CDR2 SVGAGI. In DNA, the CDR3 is TGTGCCAGCAGTTACTCACAGGGGGGATACAACTATGGCTACACCTTC. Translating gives CASSYSQGGYNYGYTF.

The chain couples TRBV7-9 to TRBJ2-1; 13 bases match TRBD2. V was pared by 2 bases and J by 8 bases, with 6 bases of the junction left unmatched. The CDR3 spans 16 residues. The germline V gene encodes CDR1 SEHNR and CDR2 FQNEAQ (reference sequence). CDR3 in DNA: TGTGCCAGCAGCTTATGGGGACTAGCGGGGCCACATGAGCAGTTCTTC. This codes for CASSLWGLAGPHEQFF.

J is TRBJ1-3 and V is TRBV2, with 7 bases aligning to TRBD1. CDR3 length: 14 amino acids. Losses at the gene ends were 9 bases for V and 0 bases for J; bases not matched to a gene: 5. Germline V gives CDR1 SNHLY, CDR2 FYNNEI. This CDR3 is CARTTGDSGNTIYF. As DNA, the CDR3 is TGTGCCAGGACTACAGGGGACTCTGGAAACACCATATATTTT.

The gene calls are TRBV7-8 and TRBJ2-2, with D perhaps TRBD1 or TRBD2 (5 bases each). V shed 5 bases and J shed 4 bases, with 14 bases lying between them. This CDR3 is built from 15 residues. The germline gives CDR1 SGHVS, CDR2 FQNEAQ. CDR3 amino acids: CASSPNGGGTGELFF. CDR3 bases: TGTGCCAGCAGCCCGAATGGGGGTGGCACCGGGGAGCTGTTTTTT.

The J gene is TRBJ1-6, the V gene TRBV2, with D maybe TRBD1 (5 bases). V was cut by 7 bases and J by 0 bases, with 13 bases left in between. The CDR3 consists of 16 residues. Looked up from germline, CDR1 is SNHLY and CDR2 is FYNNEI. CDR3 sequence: CASKWGGSSYNSPLHF. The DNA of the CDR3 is TGTGCCAGCAAATGGGGCGGAAGCTCCTATAATTCACCCCTCCACTTT.

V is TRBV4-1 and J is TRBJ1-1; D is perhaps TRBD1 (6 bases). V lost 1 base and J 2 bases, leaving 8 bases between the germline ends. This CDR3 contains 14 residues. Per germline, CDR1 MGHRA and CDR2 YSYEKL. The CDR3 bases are TGCGCCAGCAGCCAAGGGGGGGCCAACACTGAAGCTTTCTTT. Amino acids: CASSQGGANTEAFF.

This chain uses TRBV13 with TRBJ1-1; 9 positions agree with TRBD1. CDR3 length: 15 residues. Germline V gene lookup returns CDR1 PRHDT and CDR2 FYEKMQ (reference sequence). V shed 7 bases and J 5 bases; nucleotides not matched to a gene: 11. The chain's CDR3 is CASIRDRGVRTEAFF. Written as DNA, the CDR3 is TGTGCCAGCATAAGAGACAGGGGGGTTAGGACTGAAGCTTTCTTT.

The CDR3: CASSLWMGNEQFF. CDR3 nucleotides: TGTGCCAGCAGTTTATGGATGGGAAATGAGCAGTTCTTC. The rearrangement joins TRBV27 to TRBJ2-1; D is unclear. The germline V gene has CDR1 MNHEY and CDR2 SMNVEV (reference sequence). The CDR3 totals 13 residues. The V gene lost 1 base and the J gene lost 7 bases, with 8 bases spanning the gap.

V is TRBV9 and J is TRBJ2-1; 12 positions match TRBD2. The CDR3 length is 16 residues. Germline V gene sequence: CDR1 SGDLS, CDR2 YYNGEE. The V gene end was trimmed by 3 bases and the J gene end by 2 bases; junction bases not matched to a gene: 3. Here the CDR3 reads CASSGRTSGTYNEQFF. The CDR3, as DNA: TGTGCCAGCAGCGGCCGGACTAGCGGGACCTACAATGAGCAGTTCTTC.

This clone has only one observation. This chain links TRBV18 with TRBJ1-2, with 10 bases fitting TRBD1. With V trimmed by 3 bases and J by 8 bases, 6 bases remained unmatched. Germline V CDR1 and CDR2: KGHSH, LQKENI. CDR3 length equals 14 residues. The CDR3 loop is CASSPATGGEGYTF. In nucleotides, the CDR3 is TGTGCCAGCTCACCGGCGACAGGGGGCGAGGGCTACACCTTC.

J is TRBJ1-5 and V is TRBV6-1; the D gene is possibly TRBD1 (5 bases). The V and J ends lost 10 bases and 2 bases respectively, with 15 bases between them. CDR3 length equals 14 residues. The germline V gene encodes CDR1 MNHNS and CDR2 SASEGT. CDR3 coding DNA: TGTGCCACCCACTCCCAGGGCGGCAATCAGCCCCAGCATTTT. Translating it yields CATHSQGGNQPQHF.

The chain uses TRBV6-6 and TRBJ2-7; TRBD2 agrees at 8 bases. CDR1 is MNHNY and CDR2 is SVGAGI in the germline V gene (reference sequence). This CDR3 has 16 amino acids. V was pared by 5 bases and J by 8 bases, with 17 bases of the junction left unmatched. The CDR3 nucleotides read TGTGCCAGCAGTCCCCTCGGACTAGCCGGAAATACCCAGCAGTACTTC. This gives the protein CASSPLGLAGNTQQYF.

CDR3 sequence: CAWSVQGSEAFF. Written as DNA, the CDR3 is TGTGCCTGGAGTGTACAAGGGAGTGAAGCTTTCTTT. V usage is TRBV30 and J usage is TRBJ1-1; D remains ambiguous. V was clipped by 0 bases and J by 7 bases, with 9 bases between them. The germline gives CDR1 GTSNPN, CDR2 SVGIG (reference sequence). The CDR3 is made up of 12 amino acids.